A single sample is the source of the 19 T cell receptor beta chains below, sequenced in a study of cytomegalovirus exposure and HLA in healthy donors. 60 Vbeta and 13 Jbeta primers were used in PCR. The protocol was immunoSEQ multiplex PCR, while the TCRdb copy is restricted to in-frame clones and leaves out a portion. This table holds approximately 100,000 clones, 70% to 80% found once. Sequencing input: PBMCs. Every receptor here comes from a man aged 45-65 years in good health and CMV-seropositive.

The J gene is TRBJ2-1, the V gene TRBV29-1; 16 nucleotides line up with TRBD2. Looked up from germline, CDR1 is SQVTM and CDR2 is ANQGSEA. The CDR3 is 14 residues long. The V gene end was trimmed by 6 bases and the J gene end by 9 bases; junction bases not matched to a gene: 5. The CDR3 region is CSVQGLAGGREQFF. CDR3 coding DNA: TGCAGCGTCCAGGGACTAGCGGGAGGGCGTGAGCAGTTCTTC.

This chain joins TRBV2 and TRBJ1-3; tentatively, D is TRBD1 (5 bases). Between the trimmed V and J ends, which lost 1 base and 1 base, there was a span of 11 bases. The CDR3 covers 16 residues. The germline CDR1 and CDR2 sequences are SNHLY and FYNNEI. The CDR3 region has the DNA TGTGCCAGCAGTGAAGGGGGGGGTCTTTCTGGAAACACCATATATTTT. Its translation: CASSEGGGLSGNTIYF.

This sequence joins TRBV10-3 and TRBJ1-4; D is unresolved. V was shortened by 4 bases and J by 8 bases, with 14 bases between the two germline ends. Germline V gives CDR1 ENHRY, CDR2 SYGVKD. The CDR3 is 14 residues long. The CDR3 loop is CAISGDLGSEKLFF. The CDR3 region has the DNA TGTGCCATCAGTGGCGATCTGGGGAGCGAAAAACTGTTTTTT.

CDR3 sequence: CSVAYPGLNTDTQYF. CDR3 sequence (DNA): TGCAGCGTTGCATACCCCGGACTCAACACAGATACGCAGTATTTT. The chain combines TRBV29-1 with TRBJ2-3, with D tentatively TRBD2 (5 bases). Trimming left V 4 bases short and J 2 bases short, with 16 bases between. The germline V gene encodes CDR1 SQVTM and CDR2 ANQGSEA. The CDR3 sequence is 15 residues long.

This clone was picked up a small number of times. This chain connects TRBV7-9 to TRBJ2-7; D remains ambiguous. This CDR3 has 13 amino acids. Germline CDR1 and CDR2: SEHNR and FQNEAQ (reference sequence). The V and J ends lost 6 bases and 4 bases respectively, with 13 bases between them. The CDR3 nucleotides read TGTGCCAGCAGACGGGTCGGCGGTTACGAGCAGTACTTC. Its protein is CASRRVGGYEQYF. The whole variable domain, filled in from reference TRBV7-9 and TRBJ2-7, reads DTGVSQNPRHKITKRGQNVTFRCDPISEHNRLYWYRQTLGQGPEFLTYFQNEAQLEKSRLLSDRFSAERPKGSFSTLEIQRTEQGDSAMYLCASRRVGGYEQYFGPGTRLTVT.

The J gene is TRBJ2-2, the V gene TRBV4-1; TRBD2 aligns across 11 bases. The germline CDR1 and CDR2 sequences are MGHRA and YSYEKL. After removal of 1 base from V and 5 bases from J, the junction contained 6 bases not matched to a gene. CDR3 length: 17 residues. This chain's CDR3 is CASSQGSSGGRTGELFF. CDR3 DNA sequence: TGCGCCAGCAGCCAAGGGTCTAGCGGGGGGAGAACCGGGGAGCTGTTTTTT.

The chain joins TRBV29-1 to TRBJ1-2; possibly TRBD1 for D (5 bases). CDR3 length equals 12 residues. Trimming stripped 6 bases from V and 4 bases from J, with 12 bases between. CDR1 SQVTM and CDR2 ANQGSEA come from the germline V gene. CDR3 protein: CSVQQVPYGYTF. The CDR3 nucleotides read TGCAGCGTCCAACAGGTCCCCTATGGCTACACCTTC.

This chain joins TRBV2 and TRBJ1-1, with D maybe TRBD1 (6 bases). The germline CDR1 and CDR2 sequences are SNHLY and FYNNEI. The CDR3 contains 13 residues. Trimming took 10 bases from V and 5 from J, leaving 17 bases between them. The CDR3 DNA reads as TGTGCCAACTCCAGGGGCCCTGGGACTGAAGCTTTCTTT. Amino acids: CANSRGPGTEAFF. The whole variable domain, remainder taken from reference TRBV2 and TRBJ1-1, is EPEVTQTPSHQVTQMGQEVILRCVPISNHLYFYWYRQILGQKVEFLVSFYNNEISEKSEIFDDQFSVERPDGSNFTLKIRSTKLEDSAMYFCANSRGPGTEAFFGQGTRLTVV.

This chain uses TRBV4-1 with TRBJ1-5; D is perhaps TRBD1 (5 bases). Trimming removed 0 bases from V and 6 bases from J, with 15 bases in between. The CDR3 totals 16 residues. Germline V gene lookup returns CDR1 MGHRA and CDR2 YSYEKL. The CDR3: CASSQEGRVLSQPQHF. As DNA, the CDR3 is TGCGCCAGCAGCCAAGAGGGCAGGGTATTAAGTCAGCCCCAGCATTTT.

V usage is TRBV11-2 and J usage is TRBJ2-3; D possibly corresponds to TRBD1 (5 bases). V lost 4 bases, J lost 3 bases, and 5 bases lay in between. The CDR3 runs to 12 residues. CDR1 is SGHAT and CDR2 is FQNNGV in the germline V gene. The CDR3, as DNA: TGTGCCAGCAGCTACAGGACAGATACGCAGTATTTT. Protein product: CASSYRTDTQYF.

V and J are TRBV4-2 and TRBJ2-2, with 9 positions matching TRBD2. V gave up 4 bases and J gave up 4 bases; unmatched junction bases: 4. The germline V gene has CDR1 LGHNA and CDR2 YNFKEQ. CDR3 length: 15 residues. The CDR3 DNA reads TGTGCCAGCAGCCCGGAACTAGCGGGCACCGGGGAGCTGTTTTTT. Translation: CASSPELAGTGELFF.

The chain joins TRBV29-1 to TRBJ2-7; 8 nucleotides match TRBD1. This CDR3 is 13 amino acids long. J gave up 0 bases and V 6 bases, and 4 bases lay outside the gene matches. Germline CDR1 and CDR2: SQVTM and ANQGSEA. The CDR3 region is CSVGTGSSYEQYF. The CDR3 DNA is TGCAGCGTGGGGACAGGAAGCTCCTACGAGCAGTACTTC.

The CDR3 loop is CAWSDRRPGLAGVGQFF. The CDR3 DNA follows: TGTGCCTGGAGTGACCGACGGCCGGGACTAGCGGGGGTCGGGCAGTTCTTC. J is TRBJ2-1 and V is TRBV30; 14 positions agree with TRBD2. CDR1 is GTSNPN, CDR2 SVGIG, per germline (reference sequence). J was trimmed by 12 bases and V by 1 base; bases with no gene match: 14. The CDR3 spans 17 residues.

J is TRBJ2-3 and V is TRBV9, with D possibly being TRBD2 (7 bases). CDR3 length: 16 amino acids. Germline CDR1 SGDLS, CDR2 YYNGEE. Trimming took 0 bases from V and 3 from J, leaving 14 bases between them. The DNA for the CDR3 is TGTGCCAGCAGCGTAGGGTCAGGGGAGGGAACAGATACGCAGTATTTT. Its translation: CASSVGSGEGTDTQYF.

This chain connects TRBV5-6 to TRBJ2-5; 8 nucleotides line up with TRBD1. CDR3 length: 14 residues. V shed 4 bases, J shed 5 bases, and the junction held 7 bases outside the gene matches. Germline lookup yields CDR1 SGHDT and CDR2 YYEEEE. The CDR3 loop reads CASSTGQVLETQYF. The CDR3 coding sequence is TGTGCCAGCAGCACGGGACAGGTCTTGGAGACCCAGTACTTC.

The chain combines TRBV4-1 with TRBJ1-5; the match to TRBD1 covers 8 bases. Per germline, CDR1 MGHRA and CDR2 YSYEKL. Losses at the gene ends were 3 bases for V and 0 bases for J; bases not matched to a gene: 7. This CDR3 spans 17 amino acids. The CDR3 DNA is TGCGCCAGCAGCCATAGGGACAGGCCCTATAGCAATCAGCCCCAGCATTTT. Translating gives CASSHRDRPYSNQPQHF.

This rearrangement joins TRBV5-4 to TRBJ2-7; 10 bases fit TRBD1. From germline, CDR1 is SGHNT and CDR2 YYREEE (reference sequence). Unmatched junction bases numbered 7, after V lost 7 bases and J lost 3 bases. The CDR3 contains 14 residues. CDR3 loop: CASGSGDRGYEQYF. In DNA, the CDR3 is TGTGCCAGCGGTAGTGGGGACAGGGGCTACGAGCAGTACTTC.

The rearrangement uses TRBV5-1 and TRBJ2-5, with TRBD2 as a possible D gene (6 bases). The J call may be mistaken, given a closer DNA end match to TRBJ2-7. The CDR3 sequence is 14 residues long. Germline V gene data show CDR1 as SGHRS and CDR2 as YFSETQ. The CDR3 spells CASSSGLSSYEQYF. CDR3 nucleotide sequence: TGCGCCAGCAGTTCGGGACTCAGCTCCTACGAGCAGTACTTC.

The chain joins TRBV11-2 to TRBJ1-2, with D maybe TRBD1 (5 bases). The germline V gene encodes CDR1 SGHAT and CDR2 FQNNGV. V lost 2 bases and J 3 bases, leaving 10 bases between the germline ends. The CDR3 sequence is 14 residues long. The chain's CDR3 is CASSLTGPYYGYTF. CDR3 nucleotide sequence: TGTGCCAGCAGCTTAACAGGCCCTTACTATGGCTACACCTTC.